A single sample gave rise to the 18 T cell receptor beta chains below, sequenced in a study of PD-1 blockade in classical Hodgkin lymphoma. Every patient relapsed after autologous stem cell transplantation, and brentuximab vedotin exposure varied. The method was immunoSEQ multiplex PCR; TCRdb's version includes in-frame clones alone and lacks a portion of them. The data show about 26,000 clones, roughly two thirds seen once. The starting material was peripheral blood mononuclear cells (PBMCs), obtained before the second cycle of nivolumab. Receptors were obtained from a human donor with classical Hodgkin lymphoma.

The chain couples TRBV4-3 to TRBJ2-1; D unclear. The CDR3 loop spans 14 amino acids. Germline V gives CDR1 LGHNA, CDR2 YSLEER. Trimming shortened V by 0 bases and J by 9 bases, and 12 bases separated the two germline ends. The CDR3 DNA is TGCGCCAGCAGCCAAGATGTGTCATACGGTGAGCAGTTCTTC. This encodes CASSQDVSYGEQFF.

The table lists this clone with many counts. V is TRBV29-1 and J is TRBJ2-7; no definite D call. This CDR3 has 15 residues. The V end was cut by 4 bases, the J end by 0 bases, with 16 bases between. Germline V gives CDR1 SQVTM, CDR2 ANQGSEA. The CDR3: CSVGGTSESSYEQYF. The CDR3 nucleotides read TGCAGCGTTGGGGGTACGTCAGAATCCTCCTACGAGCAGTACTTC.

The genes are TRBV29-1 and TRBJ2-4; D is unclear. The CDR3 runs 13 residues. The ends were cut back, 4 bases at V and 0 bases at J, with 7 bases in the middle. CDR1 SQVTM and CDR2 ANQGSEA come from the germline V gene. CDR3 in amino acids: CSVVDLAKNIQYF. CDR3 DNA: TGCAGCGTTGTTGACCTAGCCAAAAACATTCAGTACTTC.

The chain uses TRBV6-5 and TRBJ1-2; D is possibly TRBD1 (6 bases). The germline CDR1 and CDR2 sequences are MNHEY and SVGAGI. The length of the CDR3 is 14 residues. V was clipped by 1 base and J by 7 bases, with 13 bases between them. The CDR3 protein is CASSYWGKQGGYTF. In DNA, the CDR3 is TGTGCCAGCAGTTACTGGGGAAAACAGGGTGGCTACACCTTC.

The chain has TRBV5-1 and TRBJ2-2; D not certain. Between the trimmed V and J ends, which lost 0 bases and 8 bases, there was a span of 11 bases. This CDR3 region has 14 residues. Germline V gives CDR1 SGHRS, CDR2 YFSETQ. CDR3 amino acids: CASSLVLLTGELFF. The CDR3, as DNA: TGCGCCAGCAGCTTGGTCCTATTGACGGGGGAGCTGTTTTTT.

V is TRBV5-1 and J is TRBJ1-2; 10 bases fit TRBD1. There are 16 residues in the CDR3. Germline V gives CDR1 SGHRS, CDR2 YFSETQ. The ends lost 0 bases at V and 3 bases at J; junction bases unmatched: 5. In DNA, the CDR3 is TGCGCCAGCAGCTTGGAGGGGACAGGGGAGGACTATGGCTACACCTTC. Translating it yields CASSLEGTGEDYGYTF. Using reference TRBV5-1 and TRBJ1-2 for the parts outside the CDR3, the full variable domain is KAGVTQTPRYLIKTRGQQVTLSCSPISGHRSVSWYQQTPGQGLQFLFEYFSETQRNKGNFPGRFSGRQFSNSRSEMNVSTLELGDSALYLCASSLEGTGEDYGYTFGSGTRLTVV.

J is TRBJ1-6 and V is TRBV18, with TRBD1 identical over 10 bases. CDR1 KGHSH and CDR2 LQKENI come from the germline V gene. This CDR3 has 16 amino acids. V was pared by 4 bases and J by 10 bases, with 10 bases of the junction left unmatched. The CDR3 sequence: CASSLGLGQGLSPLHF. The DNA for the CDR3 is TGTGCCAGCTCACTGGGGCTGGGACAGGGGCTATCACCCCTCCACTTT.

This clone has only a few counts. The chain joins TRBV19 to TRBJ1-6; D ambiguous. Germline V lookup: CDR1 LNHDA, CDR2 SQIVND (reference sequence). The CDR3 contains 13 residues. V gave up 5 bases and J gave up 10 bases, with 12 bases separating them. In DNA form, the CDR3 reads TGTGCCAGTAGTCCCGCTCATGAATCACCCCTCCACTTT. This sequence encodes CASSPAHESPLHF. Using reference TRBV19 and TRBJ1-6 for the parts outside the CDR3, the full variable domain is DGGITQSPKYLFRKEGQNVTLSCEQNLNHDAMYWYRQDPGQGLRLIYYSQIVNDFQKGDIAEGYSVSREKKESFPLTVTSAQKNPTAFYLCASSPAHESPLHFGNGTRLTVT.

CDR3 in amino acids: CATSRDLDGYNEQFF. The CDR3 nucleotides read TGTGCCACCAGCAGAGATCTGGACGGTTACAATGAGCAGTTCTTC. The chain has TRBV15 and TRBJ2-1, with D hard to call. Germline assignment: CDR1 LNHNV and CDR2 YYDKDF (reference sequence). This CDR3 has 15 residues. V was clipped by 0 bases and J by 4 bases, with 10 bases between them.

The genes are TRBV2 and TRBJ1-3; D call uncertain. V was clipped by 2 bases and J by 3 bases, with 2 bases between them. The CDR3 loop spans 12 amino acids. Germline V gene lookup returns CDR1 SNHLY and CDR2 FYNNEI. CDR3 sequence reads: CASSERGNTIYF. The CDR3, as DNA: TGTGCCAGCAGTGAACGTGGAAACACCATATATTTT.

The rearrangement joins TRBV20-1 to TRBJ1-4; no definite D call. The germline V and J ends were trimmed by 7 bases and 4 bases, with 4 bases remaining between them. The length of the CDR3 is 10 residues. Germline CDR1 DFQATT, CDR2 SNEGSKA (reference sequence). CDR3 DNA: TGCAGTGTTTATAATGAAAAACTGTTTTTT. Residues: CSVYNEKLFF.

The J gene is TRBJ2-1, the V gene TRBV7-2; 8 bases are shared with TRBD2. V lost 1 base, J lost 6 bases, and 5 bases stayed unmatched. The CDR3 covers 15 residues. The V gene's germline CDR1 is SGHTA and CDR2 FQGNSA. The CDR3 sequence is CASSLDGGGPNEQFF. DNA for the CDR3: TGTGCCAGCAGCTTAGATGGCGGGGGGCCCAATGAGCAGTTCTTC.

The CDR3 DNA is TGCGCCAGCAGTATCGGGAGCGAGGTTGGTGAGCAGTTCTTC. It codes for CASSIGSEVGEQFF. The rearrangement joins TRBV5-1 to TRBJ2-1; D is possibly TRBD2 (6 bases). In germline, CDR1 is SGHRS, CDR2 YFSETQ. This CDR3 spans 14 amino acids. Deletions cut 5 bases from V and 9 bases from J, with 18 bases between.

In its sample, this clone was seen a few times. The chain has TRBV6-5 and TRBJ1-2; perhaps TRBD1 as D (5 bases). The CDR3 runs to 14 residues. V lost 0 bases to trimming and J lost 8 bases, with 13 bases between them. CDR1 is MNHEY, CDR2 SVGAGI, per germline. CDR3 sequence: CASSYSGREGGYTF. CDR3 nucleotide sequence: TGTGCCAGCAGTTACTCTGGCAGGGAAGGCGGCTACACCTTC.

The chain combines TRBV18 with TRBJ1-1; D unclear. CDR1 and CDR2 from the germline V gene are KGHSH and LQKENI. The length of the CDR3 is 12 residues. The germline V and J ends were trimmed by 6 bases and 1 base, with 6 bases remaining between them. CDR3 DNA sequence: TGTGCCAGCTCGAATACGAACACTGAAGCTTTCTTT. This codes for CASSNTNTEAFF. The whole variable domain, remainder taken from reference TRBV18 and TRBJ1-1, is NAGVMQNPRHLVRRRGQEARLRCSPMKGHSHVYWYRQLPEEGLKFMVYLQKENIIDESGMPKERFSAEFPKEGPSILRIQQVVRGDSAAYFCASSNTNTEAFFGQGTRLTVV.

The gene calls are TRBV18 and TRBJ2-7; D may be TRBD1 (6 bases). This CDR3 contains 15 residues. V was trimmed by 6 bases and J by 4 bases, leaving 19 bases between them. The germline V gene encodes CDR1 KGHSH and CDR2 LQKENI. CDR3 residues: CASSKNVGAEYEQYF. The CDR3 DNA is TGTGCCAGCTCTAAGAACGTGGGGGCAGAGTACGAGCAGTACTTC.

The V and J genes are TRBV6-5 and TRBJ1-1, with TRBD1 as a possible D gene (5 bases). The CDR3 runs to 14 residues. V lost 4 bases and J 3 bases, leaving 12 bases between the germline ends. Germline CDR1 MNHEY, CDR2 SVGAGI. DNA for the CDR3: TGTGCCAGCAGTTTGCCGGGGCCGTACACTGAAGCTTTCTTT. As protein: CASSLPGPYTEAFF.

The chain links TRBV5-1 to TRBJ2-6; TRBD1 aligns across 11 bases. V dropped 2 bases and J dropped 1; count of bases not matched to a gene: 5. This CDR3 comprises 18 residues. CDR1 and CDR2 from the germline V gene are SGHRS and YFSETQ. The CDR3 is CASSFRDRGRSGANVLTF. The CDR3 DNA is TGCGCCAGCAGCTTCCGGGACAGGGGGAGGTCTGGGGCCAACGTCCTGACTTTC.